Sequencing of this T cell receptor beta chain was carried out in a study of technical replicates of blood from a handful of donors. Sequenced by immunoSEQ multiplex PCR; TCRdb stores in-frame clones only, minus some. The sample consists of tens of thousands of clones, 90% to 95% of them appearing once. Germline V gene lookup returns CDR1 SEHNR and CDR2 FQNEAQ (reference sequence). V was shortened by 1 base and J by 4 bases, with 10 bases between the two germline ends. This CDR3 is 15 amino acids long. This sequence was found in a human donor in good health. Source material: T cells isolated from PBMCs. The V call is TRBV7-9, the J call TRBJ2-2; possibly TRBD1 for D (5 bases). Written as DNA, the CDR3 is TGTGCCAGCAGCTTAGAGCAGGGAAGCACCGGGGAGCTGTTTTTT. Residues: CASSLEQGSTGELFF.